The present entry profiles one T cell receptor beta chain with its context. This record comes from a study of metastatic and nonmetastatic thyroid tumors. J gave up 3 bases and V 8 bases, and 11 bases lay outside the gene matches. The germline V gene has CDR1 SGHTA and CDR2 FQGNSA. CDR3 length: 15 residues. Per the original methods: Construction of a distant-metastasis classifier for papillary thyroid cancer relied on CDR3 differences across clinicopathological groups. MiXCR reprocessed the PCR reads for TCRdb. These V and J calls originate from TCRdb's pipeline instead of the authors' own analysis. The sample has about 20,000 clones, around 34% seen once. Ahead of thyroid surgery, no patient had received treatment of any kind.

The genes are TRBV7-2 and TRBJ1-1, with 8 bases identical to TRBD1. This TCR came from a female donor with papillary thyroid cancer or a benign thyroid nodule (not recorded which). Some clones in this sample may be carry-over from other donors' samples. The specimen was tumor tissue. This CDR3 is CASGRAGGAYTEAFF. CDR3 coding DNA: TGTGCCAGCGGTCGGGCAGGGGGCGCGTACACTGAAGCTTTCTTT.